A selection of T cell receptor beta chains follows, all from one sample in a study of blood T cell repertoires in COVID-19. TCRdb's copy holds only in-frame clones and misses some; the assay was immunoSEQ multiplex PCR. This table has 120,000 or so clones, roughly 80% appearing once. Sequencing was performed on peripheral blood. The receptors were gathered from a woman aged 30 to 39 who had recovered from COVID-19. Both conserved end residues are part of each CDR3. The order of the fields is clone size, J gene, V gene, D gene, CDR3 length, CDR3 protein, CDR3 DNA. The D gene is left open where the match is weak. Clone size appears in some rows only: once, few, many, or a class for an expanded clone.

clone_size: .; j_call: TRBJ2-7; v_call: TRBV11-2; d_call: TRBD2; cdr3_length: 13; cdr3_aa: CASSLRTRDEQYF; cdr3_nt: TGTGCCAGCAGCTTAAGGACTAGGGACGAGCAGTACTTC
clone_size: .; j_call: TRBJ2-4; v_call: TRBV3-1/TRBV3-2; d_call: .; cdr3_length: 17; cdr3_aa: CASSPPWGTIAKNIQYF; cdr3_nt: TGTGCCAGCAGCCCTCCTTGGGGGACAATAGCCAAAAACATTCAGTACTTC
clone_size: .; j_call: TRBJ2-2; v_call: TRBV13; d_call: .; cdr3_length: 16; cdr3_aa: CASSFLAARNTGELFF; cdr3_nt: TGTGCCAGCAGCTTCTTAGCGGCCAGGAACACCGGGGAGCTGTTTTTT
clone_size: .; j_call: TRBJ2-3; v_call: TRBV7-9; d_call: .; cdr3_length: 14; cdr3_aa: CASSPEADQDTQYF; cdr3_nt: TGTGCCAGCAGCCCCGAAGCCGATCAAGATACGCAGTATTTT
clone_size: .; j_call: TRBJ2-7; v_call: TRBV10-2; d_call: .; cdr3_length: 15; cdr3_aa: CASSESRNRVHEQYF; cdr3_nt: TGCGCCAGCAGTGAAAGTAGAAACAGGGTCCACGAGCAGTACTTC
clone_size: .; j_call: TRBJ2-1; v_call: TRBV1; d_call: .; cdr3_length: 22; cdr3_aa: CTSSQAPHSTSGRPGSYNEQFF; cdr3_nt: TGCACCAGCAGCCAAGCCCCCCATTCAACTAGCGGGAGGCCCGGTTCCTACAATGAGCAGTTCTTC
clone_size: .; j_call: TRBJ2-1; v_call: TRBV7-2; d_call: TRBD2; cdr3_length: 16; cdr3_aa: CASSLRGTSGSNEQFF; cdr3_nt: TGTGCCAGCAGCTTACGCGGGACTAGTGGTTCCAATGAGCAGTTCTTC
clone_size: .; j_call: TRBJ2-1; v_call: TRBV5-1; d_call: TRBD2; cdr3_length: 15; cdr3_aa: CARVGLAALGNEQFF; cdr3_nt: TGCGCCAGAGTTGGCCTAGCGGCGCTCGGAAATGAGCAGTTCTTC
clone_size: .; j_call: TRBJ1-5; v_call: TRBV2; d_call: .; cdr3_length: 15; cdr3_aa: CASSGGDVSNQPQHF; cdr3_nt: TGTGCCAGCAGTGGGGGGGACGTCAGCAATCAGCCCCAGCATTTT
clone_size: few; j_call: TRBJ2-1; v_call: TRBV18; d_call: TRBD2; cdr3_length: 15; cdr3_aa: CASSGASGSVDEQFF; cdr3_nt: TGTGCCAGCTCCGGGGCTAGCGGGAGTGTCGATGAGCAGTTCTTC
clone_size: .; j_call: TRBJ2-3; v_call: TRBV5-1; d_call: TRBD2; cdr3_length: 16; cdr3_aa: CASSLGLAGDGDTQYF; cdr3_nt: TGCGCCAGCAGCTTGGGGCTAGCGGGAGATGGAGATACGCAGTATTTT
clone_size: .; j_call: TRBJ2-2; v_call: TRBV2; d_call: TRBD1; cdr3_length: 15; cdr3_aa: CASRGQGGNTGELFF; cdr3_nt: TGTGCCAGCAGAGGACAGGGGGGAAACACCGGGGAGCTGTTTTTT
clone_size: .; j_call: TRBJ2-3; v_call: TRBV5-1; d_call: TRBD2; cdr3_length: 17; cdr3_aa: CASSLQPSGTSTDTQYF; cdr3_nt: TGCGCCAGCAGCTTGCAACCTAGCGGAACTAGCACAGATACGCAGTATTTT
clone_size: medium-sized; j_call: TRBJ1-3; v_call: TRBV10-2; d_call: TRBD1; cdr3_length: 17; cdr3_aa: CASSGGQALSSGNTIYF; cdr3_nt: TGCGCCAGCAGTGGCGGACAGGCTCTTAGCTCTGGAAACACCATATATTTT
clone_size: .; j_call: TRBJ1-2; v_call: TRBV19; d_call: TRBD1; cdr3_length: 14; cdr3_aa: CASLPSGTGDGYTF; cdr3_nt: TGTGCCAGCCTTCCCAGCGGGACAGGGGATGGCTACACCTTC
clone_size: .; j_call: TRBJ2-7; v_call: TRBV5-5; d_call: TRBD1; cdr3_length: 13; cdr3_aa: CASSWDSFYEQYF; cdr3_nt: TGTGCCAGCAGCTGGGACAGCTTCTACGAGCAGTACTTC
clone_size: .; j_call: TRBJ1-2; v_call: TRBV6-5; d_call: .; cdr3_length: 15; cdr3_aa: CASSSPPTGLYGYTF; cdr3_nt: TGTGCCAGCAGTTCCCCTCCAACAGGCCTCTATGGCTACACCTTC
clone_size: .; j_call: TRBJ1-1; v_call: TRBV29-1; d_call: .; cdr3_length: 12; cdr3_aa: CSVGSGISEAFF; cdr3_nt: TGCAGCGTTGGGTCGGGGATCTCAGAAGCTTTCTTT
clone_size: few; j_call: TRBJ1-5; v_call: TRBV5-1; d_call: .; cdr3_length: 19; cdr3_aa: CASSLGIVFGLYSNQPQHF; cdr3_nt: TGCGCCAGCAGCTTGGGAATCGTTTTTGGACTTTACAGCAATCAGCCCCAGCATTTT
clone_size: .; j_call: TRBJ1-3; v_call: TRBV18; d_call: .; cdr3_length: 15; cdr3_aa: CASSPQAGVGNTIYF; cdr3_nt: TGTGCCAGCTCACCACAGGCAGGGGTTGGAAACACCATATATTTT
clone_size: .; j_call: TRBJ1-2; v_call: TRBV4-1; d_call: .; cdr3_length: 15; cdr3_aa: CASSLAQSGNYGYTF; cdr3_nt: TGCGCCAGCAGCCTCGCACAATCGGGTAACTATGGCTACACCTTC
clone_size: .; j_call: TRBJ1-5; v_call: TRBV15; d_call: .; cdr3_length: 17; cdr3_aa: CATSRGTVLDLNQPQHF; cdr3_nt: TGTGCCACCAGCAGAGGAACCGTTTTGGACTTAAATCAGCCCCAGCATTTT
clone_size: .; j_call: TRBJ2-3; v_call: TRBV4-1; d_call: TRBD1; cdr3_length: 17; cdr3_aa: CASSLIRWDRETDTQYF; cdr3_nt: TGCGCCAGCAGCCTTATCCGATGGGACAGGGAAACAGATACGCAGTATTTT
clone_size: .; j_call: TRBJ1-1; v_call: TRBV6-5; d_call: TRBD1; cdr3_length: 12; cdr3_aa: CASAYRGSEAFF; cdr3_nt: TGTGCCAGCGCGTACAGGGGGTCTGAAGCTTTCTTT
clone_size: .; j_call: TRBJ1-1; v_call: TRBV5-8; d_call: .; cdr3_length: 15; cdr3_aa: CASRMESRGNTEAFF; cdr3_nt: TGTGCCAGCAGGATGGAGAGCCGGGGGAACACTGAAGCTTTCTTT
clone_size: .; j_call: TRBJ1-1; v_call: TRBV30; d_call: .; cdr3_length: 12; cdr3_aa: CAWTRQNTEAFF; cdr3_nt: TGTGCCTGGACGAGGCAGAACACTGAAGCTTTCTTT
clone_size: once; j_call: TRBJ2-1; v_call: TRBV28; d_call: TRBD2; cdr3_length: 15; cdr3_aa: CASTSPSGVYNEQFF; cdr3_nt: TGTGCCAGCACCTCCCCTAGCGGGGTATACAATGAGCAGTTCTTC
clone_size: .; j_call: TRBJ2-5; v_call: TRBV24-1; d_call: TRBD2; cdr3_length: 15; cdr3_aa: CATSDSTSGMETQYF; cdr3_nt: TGTGCCACCAGTGATTCGACTAGCGGGATGGAGACCCAGTACTTC
clone_size: .; j_call: TRBJ2-5; v_call: TRBV9; d_call: TRBD1; cdr3_length: 17; cdr3_aa: CASSGGAGTGGRETQYF; cdr3_nt: TGTGCCAGCAGCGGAGGAGCCGGGACAGGGGGCAGGGAGACCCAGTACTTC